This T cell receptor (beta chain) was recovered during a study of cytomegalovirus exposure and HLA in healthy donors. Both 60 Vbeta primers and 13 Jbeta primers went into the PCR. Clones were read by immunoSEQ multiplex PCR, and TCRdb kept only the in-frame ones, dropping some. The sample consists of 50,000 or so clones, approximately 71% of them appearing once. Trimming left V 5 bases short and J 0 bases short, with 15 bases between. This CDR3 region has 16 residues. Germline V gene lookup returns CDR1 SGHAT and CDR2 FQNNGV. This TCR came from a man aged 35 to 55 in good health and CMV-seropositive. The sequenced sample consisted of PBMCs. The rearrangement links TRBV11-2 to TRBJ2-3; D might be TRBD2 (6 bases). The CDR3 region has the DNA TGTGCCAGCAGCCCGACTAGTGGGACTAGCACAGATACGCAGTATTTT. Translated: CASSPTSGTSTDTQYF.